These T cell receptor beta chains were read from a single sample in a study of shared clonotypes between healthy human individuals. Generated by immunoSEQ multiplex PCR, the TCRdb table keeps only in-frame clones and is missing some. The profile shows about 560,000 clones, 70% to 80% of them singletons. The sample taken for sequencing was PBMCs. The source of these receptors is a woman aged 40 to 50 in good health. Some clones in this sample may be carry-over from other donors' samples. CDR3s include the opening cysteine and the closing phenylalanine or tryptophan. D genes are given only for firm matches. Expanded clones get a size class; other rows say once, few or many, or leave the size out.

d_call cdr3_length clone_size j_call v_call cdr3_aa cdr3_nt
- 11 once TRBJ1-3 TRBV30 CAWSYGNTIYF TGTGCCTGGAGTTATGGAAACACCATATATTTT
- 11 - TRBJ1-2 TRBV30 CASDKRYGYTF TGTGCCAGTGACAAACGGTATGGCTACACCTTC
TRBD1 19 - TRBJ2-3 TRBV28 CASSFLIPGQGEYTDTQYF TGTGCCAGCAGTTTCCTAATACCGGGACAGGGGGAATACACAGATACGCAGTATTTT
TRBD2 15 - TRBJ2-3 TRBV6-4 CASSLSSGSTDTQYF TGTGCCAGCAGCCTCTCTAGCGGCAGCACAGATACGCAGTATTTT
TRBD1 15 - TRBJ1-1 TRBV18 CASSPIGQGSTEAFF TGTGCCAGCTCACCCATCGGACAGGGTTCCACTGAAGCTTTCTTT
- 14 - TRBJ1-2 TRBV5-4 CASSLAGAVDGYTF TGTGCCAGCAGCTTGGCTGGGGCAGTAGATGGCTACACCTTC
TRBD1 15 - TRBJ1-2 TRBV7-9 CASSPAGTGGYGYTF TGTGCCAGCAGCCCGGCCGGGACAGGGGGGTATGGCTACACCTTC
TRBD2 15 - TRBJ2-1 TRBV7-9 CASSLGTSGRNEQFF TGTGCCAGCAGCTTAGGGACTAGCGGGAGAAATGAGCAGTTCTTC
- 15 - TRBJ1-1 TRBV9 CASSVAAGLGTEAFF TGTGCCAGCAGCGTAGCTGCGGGGCTGGGGACTGAAGCTTTCTTT
- 14 few TRBJ2-3 TRBV5-1 CASSLGTMTDTQYF TGCGCCAGCAGCTTGGGGACAATGACAGATACGCAGTATTTT
- 13 - TRBJ2-5 TRBV11-2 CASSPQIQETQYF TGTGCCAGCAGCCCGCAGATCCAAGAGACCCAGTACTTC
- 16 - TRBJ2-6 TRBV5-1 CASSLRSGAGANVLTF TGCGCCAGCAGCTTGAGGTCGGGAGCTGGGGCCAACGTCCTGACTTTC
- 15 - TRBJ1-3 TRBV4-1 CASSQDRAVGNTIYF TGCGCCAGCAGCCAAGATCGGGCCGTTGGAAACACCATATATTTT
- 13 - TRBJ2-2 TRBV7-3 CASSSVATGELFF TGTGCCAGCAGCTCCGTAGCGACCGGGGAGCTGTTTTTT
- 16 - TRBJ2-3 TRBV4-3 CASSLGGGHSTDTQYF TGCGCCAGCAGCCTCGGAGGGGGCCATAGCACAGATACGCAGTATTTT
- 15 few TRBJ1-4 TRBV18 CASSPGWGAGEKLFF TGTGCCAGCTCCCCGGGCTGGGGGGCCGGAGAAAAACTGTTTTTT
- 10 few TRBJ2-7 TRBV28 CASSGPEQYF TGTGCCAGCAGTGGGCCCGAGCAGTACTTC
- 12 - TRBJ1-1 TRBV29-1 CSAGQRNTEAFF TGCAGCGCCGGACAGCGAAACACTGAAGCTTTCTTT
TRBD1 16 once TRBJ1-5 TRBV27 CASSSTAGQGWQPQHF TGTGCCAGCAGTTCCACCGCCGGACAGGGCTGGCAGCCCCAGCATTTT
- 12 - TRBJ2-1 TRBV5-1 CASSLGDNEQFF TGCGCCAGCAGCTTGGGCGACAATGAGCAGTTCTTC
TRBD1 14 few TRBJ2-4 TRBV4-1 CASSLGTGKNIQYF TGCGCCAGCAGCCTAGGGACAGGGAAAAACATTCAGTACTTC
- 16 - TRBJ1-1 TRBV10-1 CASSRLPGLEGTEAFF TGCGCCAGCAGCCGCCTACCGGGCCTAGAGGGCACTGAAGCTTTCTTT
TRBD2 17 - TRBJ2-1 TRBV5-1 CASSPDVSGRGYNEQFF TGCGCCAGCAGCCCAGACGTGAGCGGGAGGGGATACAATGAGCAGTTCTTC
TRBD1 17 - TRBJ1-5 TRBV4-1 CASSQVLMDRGFQPQHF TGCGCCAGCAGCCAAGTCCTCATGGACAGGGGTTTTCAGCCCCAGCATTTT
- 16 - TRBJ2-1 TRBV9 CASSTRMRELPNEQFF TGTGCCAGCAGCACGAGGATGAGGGAACTGCCAAATGAGCAGTTCTTC
TRBD2 17 few TRBJ2-7 TRBV7-9 CASSTSWGTSSLYEQYF TGTGCCAGCAGCACAAGTTGGGGGACTAGCAGCCTCTACGAGCAGTACTTC
TRBD2 13 - TRBJ2-3 TRBV30 CCLIAGDEDTQYF TGTTGCCTCATAGCGGGAGACGAAGATACGCAGTATTTT
- 14 few TRBJ1-1 TRBV6-1 CASSLQGPGTEAFF TGTGCCAGCAGTCTCCAGGGCCCAGGGACTGAAGCTTTCTTT
- 15 - TRBJ2-1 TRBV7-9 CASSLVWDSHNEQFF TGTGCCAGCAGCTTAGTGTGGGATTCCCACAATGAGCAGTTCTTC
- 13 - TRBJ2-7 TRBV18 CASSSPDNYEQYF TGTGCCAGCTCGTCCCCGGACAACTACGAGCAGTACTTC
- 17 - TRBJ2-2 TRBV28 CASSLQGSRENTGELFF TGTGCCAGCAGTTTGCAGGGGTCGCGGGAAAACACCGGGGAGCTGTTTTTT
- 12 - TRBJ1-4 TRBV9 CASSRADEKLFF TGTGCCAGCAGCCGGGCGGATGAAAAACTGTTTTTT
- 12 once TRBJ2-7 TRBV28 CASSDPSREQYF TGTGCCAGCAGTGACCCTAGTCGCGAGCAGTACTTC
TRBD1 15 once TRBJ2-4 TRBV7-9 CASSDTGVTKNIQYF TGTGCCAGCAGCGATACAGGGGTGACCAAAAACATTCAGTACTTC
- 13 - TRBJ2-3 TRBV28 CASSRLSTDTQYF TGTGCCAGCTCGCGGCTTAGCACAGATACGCAGTATTTT
TRBD1 13 - TRBJ1-5 TRBV29-1 CSVETGGNQPQHF TGCAGCGTTGAAACAGGGGGCAATCAGCCCCAGCATTTT
- 11 - TRBJ2-7 TRBV20-1 CSASTGYEQYF TGCAGTGCTAGTACAGGGTACGAGCAGTACTTC
- 14 - TRBJ1-1 TRBV5-4 CASSLRGVITEAFF TGTGCCAGCAGCTTACGGGGGGTAATCACTGAAGCTTTCTTT
TRBD2 20 few TRBJ2-1 TRBV14 CASSQPGLAGPMTPYNEQFF TGTGCCAGCAGCCAGCCGGGACTAGCGGGACCCATGACCCCCTACAATGAGCAGTTCTTC
- 15 - TRBJ2-3 TRBV7-9 CASSFLSVASDTQYF TGTGCCAGCAGCTTTTTGAGCGTTGCATCAGATACGCAGTATTTT
TRBD2 16 - TRBJ2-1 TRBV6-1 CASSEDPLAARNEQFF TGTGCCAGCAGTGAAGATCCCCTAGCGGCACGCAATGAGCAGTTCTTC
TRBD1 14 - TRBJ1-5 TRBV19 CASRPGQGIGPQHF TGTGCCAGTAGACCGGGACAGGGCATCGGGCCCCAGCATTTT
TRBD2 15 - TRBJ2-1 TRBV19 CASRTSVSSYNEQFF TGTGCCAGTAGGACTAGCGTGAGCTCCTACAATGAGCAGTTCTTC
TRBD1 13 many TRBJ1-1 TRBV7-2 CASSTYRGPEAFF TGTGCCAGCAGCACCTACAGGGGGCCTGAAGCTTTCTTT
- 13 - TRBJ2-7 TRBV28 CASSLGGTYEQYF TGTGCCAGCAGTTTGGGGGGAACTTACGAGCAGTACTTC
- 17 - TRBJ2-3 TRBV5-1 CASSPLPGRENTDTQYF TGCGCCAGCAGCCCCCTCCCGGGCAGAGAAAACACAGATACGCAGTATTTT